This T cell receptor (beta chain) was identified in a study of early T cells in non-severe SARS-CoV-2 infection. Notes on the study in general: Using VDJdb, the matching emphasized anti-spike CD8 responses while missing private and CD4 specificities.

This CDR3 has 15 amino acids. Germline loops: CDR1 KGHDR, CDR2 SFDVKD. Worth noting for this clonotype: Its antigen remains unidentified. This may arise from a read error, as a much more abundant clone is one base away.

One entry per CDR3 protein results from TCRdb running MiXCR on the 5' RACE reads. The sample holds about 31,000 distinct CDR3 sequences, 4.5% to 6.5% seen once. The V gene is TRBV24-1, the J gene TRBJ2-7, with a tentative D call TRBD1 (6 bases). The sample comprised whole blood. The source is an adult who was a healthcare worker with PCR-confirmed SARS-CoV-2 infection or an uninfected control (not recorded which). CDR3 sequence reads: CATSDGDTYSCEQYF. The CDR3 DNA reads TGTGCCACCAGTGACGGGGACACCTACTCCTGCGAGCAGTACTTC.